This TCR beta chain comes out of a study of CD8 T cells in Susac syndrome (dated by TCRdb to between 2019 and 2020). Describing the broader study: Among the sequenced Susac syndrome patients, more than five had clinically active disease and 8 or 9 were in clinical remission. Repertoire sequencing was used to test whether CD8+ T cell activation and differentiation in Susac syndrome was antigen driven. At blood withdrawal, Susac syndrome patients were therapy-naive, treated with corticosteroids (with IVIg additionally given to some), or treated with IVIg alone.

Study-wide findings and limitations: The number of individuals in the TCR sequencing and HLA analysis was acknowledged as relatively small. In patients with Susac syndrome, the CD4+ T cell repertoire showed no detectable clonal expansion.

Turning to this clonotype: The target of this receptor is not known. Nothing much larger sits one base from this clone, and base qualities are not available.

Peripheral blood CD8+ and CD4+ T cells from healthy donors, Susac syndrome patients and multiple sclerosis patients were profiled using high-throughput TCR beta sequencing. The Susac syndrome patients fulfilled recently defined diagnostic criteria for definite or probable disease. Bulk CD8+ and CD4+ T cells were purified by magnetic negative isolation, whereas CD8+ TEMRA cells were enriched by FACS. Blood was drawn into EDTA tubes, processed within 24 hours, and PBMCs were isolated by density gradient centrifugation. PBMCs intended for TCR sequencing were cryopreserved in liquid nitrogen and thawed later in a water bath at 37 degrees C. The sorted or isolated CD4+, CD8+ and CD8+ TEMRA cells had a purity of 90% or higher. RNA was extracted using the RNeasy kit, and about 0.5 to 1 ug of the RNA was reverse transcribed with random hexamers. The immunoSEQ multiplex PCR assay, covering 54 Vbeta and 13 Jbeta segments, was used to amplify TCR beta CDR3 regions. Bias from PCR amplification was corrected by using a synthetic template baseline for primer optimization and for computational correction. On the study's bioinformatics: Reads were annotated to V, D and J genes per IMGT and analyzed with immunoSEQ Analyzer, keeping only productive sequences. Clonality was computed as one minus Shannon entropy normalized by log2 of the number of productive unique sequences. Public and private clones were assessed among the 100 most prevalent clones of each patient and control. A clone was defined as Susac-specific if it was absent from the healthy and MS cohorts, from 950 to 1,300 published viral clones and from other ImmuneACCESS disease sequences. TCRdb cleaned the public reads at Q25 with fastp, built clones with MiXCR and kept in-frame beta chains. Each entry merges the rows of one CDR3 protein and shows their most common DNA and genes. These V and J calls are TCRdb output, not the study's own analysis. The table for this sample lists 120,000 to 150,000 distinct CDR3 sequences; 90% to 96% of them were counted only once. About 0.08% of the sample comes from the top ten.

CDR1 and CDR2 (LGHDT, YNNKEL) derive from the germline V gene (reference sequence). V ends up 4 bases short and J 6 bases short, with an unmatched junction base count of 7. Spanning cysteine to phenylalanine, the CDR3 consists of 15 amino acids. Only the CDR3 DNA is retained, 45 bases long and in frame from the first base. The source of this sequence is a human donor with Susac syndrome. Sequenced input: CD4+ T cells from PBMCs. Recombination connected TRBV3-1 to TRBJ1-3, and TRBD1 aligns with 9 junction nucleotides. The encoded CDR3 is CASSLGTGTINTIYF. The nucleotides read TGTGCCAGCAGCCTCGGGACAGGGACGATAAACACCATATATTTT.